This record concerns one T cell receptor beta chain sequence. Antigen specificity is unknown. What was sequenced were expressed TCRB transcripts, since all of the isolated RNA had been reverse transcribed. TCRdb keeps only in-frame clones here, not all; method: immunoSEQ multiplex PCR. In the table there are 150,000 to 200,000 clones, around 7.8% of which are singletons. The data belong to a study of beta chain features in type 1 diabetes. The CDR3 has 15 residues. Germline CDR1 is SEHNR and CDR2 is FQNEAQ (reference sequence). Trimming cost V 5 bases and J 8 bases; bases outside gene matches: 11. Points from the study as a whole: For Type 1 diabetes patients, all four CD4+ subsets carried TCRB CDR3s that were moderately but significantly shorter.

V and J are TRBV7-9 and TRBJ2-1, with 8 bases aligning to TRBD2. Sequenced material: central memory CD4+ T cells from blood. The TCR was taken from a woman aged 40 to 50 with type 1 diabetes. The CDR3 DNA reads as TGTGCCAGCAGCCCGACAGCGGGAGTCCCCGATGAGCAGTTCTTC. Residues: CASSPTAGVPDEQFF.